This TCR beta chain derives from a study of PD-L1 blockade in urothelial cancer. The V and J ends lost 2 bases and 1 base, in that order; junction bases with no gene match: 5. Germline V gene lookup returns CDR1 SGHRS and CDR2 YFSETQ. The CDR3 is made up of 16 amino acids. Individual patients had between 1 and 8 samples, taken pretreatment and on-treatment. Profiled with immunoSEQ multiplex PCR; TCRdb holds only in-frame clones, not every one. The table shows just under 45,000 clones, with 88% occurring only once. Sequencing used PBMCs, obtained around atezolizumab (anti-PD-L1) treatment. The TCR was taken from a woman aged 55-75 years with urothelial cancer. V is TRBV5-1 and J is TRBJ2-7; 11 positions match TRBD2. In nucleotides, the CDR3 is TGCGCCAGCAGCTTAGCCCTAGCGGGGGGTTCCTACGAGCAGTACTTC. Translating gives CASSLALAGGSYEQYF. The entire variable domain, with the rest obtained from reference TRBV5-1 and TRBJ2-7, is as follows: KAGVTQTPRYLIKTRGQQVTLSCSPISGHRSVSWYQQTPGQGLQFLFEYFSETQRNKGNFPGRFSGRQFSNSRSEMNVSTLELGDSALYLCASSLALAGGSYEQYFGPGTRLTVT.